Listed here are 21 T cell receptor beta chains from one sample, sequenced in a study of T cells after somatic rescue of genetic block. Repertoires were generated with immunoSEQ multiplex PCR, while TCRdb's copy carries only in-frame clones and drops some. The table lists some 90,000 clones, 90% of them singletons, with around 1.6% in the top ten. Sequenced material: peripheral blood mononuclear cells (PBMCs). These TCRs come from a woman between 18 and 30 years old.

For the CDR3, the DNA is TGTGCCAGTAGTATCGCGACGTGGTCGGCAGAGAGGGGCTACACCTTC. Protein: CASSIATWSAERGYTF. The chain is built from TRBV19 and TRBJ1-2; D call uncertain. The CDR3 consists of 16 residues. Trimming pared 3 bases from V and 8 bases from J, leaving 22 bases between. Germline CDR1 and CDR2: LNHDA and SQIVND (reference sequence).

This chain connects TRBV7-8 to TRBJ2-1; D assignment may be TRBD1 or TRBD2 (5 bases each). With 0 bases removed from V and 7 bases from J, the gap between germline ends came to 25 bases. The CDR3 is 19 amino acids. CDR1 is SGHVS and CDR2 is FQNEAQ in the germline V gene. Here the CDR3 reads CASSLALRDGTSPRNEQFF. The CDR3 DNA reads as TGTGCCAGCAGCTTAGCGCTAAGGGACGGAACCTCCCCCAGGAATGAGCAGTTCTTC.

The rearrangement joins TRBV6-1 to TRBJ2-6; no reliable D call. The CDR3 length is 15 residues. V lost 3 bases and J 3 bases, leaving 9 bases between the germline ends. Germline CDR1 reads MNHNS; CDR2 reads SASEGT. CDR3 sequence (DNA): TGTGCCAGCAGTGATAGGCTGGATGGGGCCAACGTCCTGACTTTC. Encoded protein: CASSDRLDGANVLTF.

The chain has TRBV4-2 and TRBJ2-5; tentatively, D is TRBD1 (6 bases). This CDR3 region has 15 residues. The germline V gene encodes CDR1 LGHNA and CDR2 YNFKEQ. Trimming removed 1 base at V and 3 bases at J, with 12 bases between. In DNA, the CDR3 is TGTGCCAGCAGCCAAGCCGGGACACGCGAAGAGACCCAGTACTTC. It yields the protein CASSQAGTREETQYF.

This clone was found once. The rearrangement uses TRBV6-5 and TRBJ1-5; 7 bases are shared with TRBD1. Germline trimming cut 6 bases from V and 0 bases from J; bases unmatched to any gene: 5. There are 15 residues in the CDR3. Germline V gives CDR1 MNHEY, CDR2 SVGAGI. CDR3 amino acids: CASSRTGYSNQPQHF. In DNA, the CDR3 is TGTGCCAGCAGCCGGACAGGTTATAGCAATCAGCCCCAGCATTTT.

The J gene is TRBJ2-1, the V gene TRBV5-4, with 9 bases aligning to TRBD2. The germline gives CDR1 SGHNT, CDR2 YYREEE (reference sequence). CDR3 length: 16 residues. Trimming took 0 bases from V and 7 from J; bases not matched to a gene: 8. CDR3: CASSLGGASGMNEQFF. CDR3 in DNA: TGTGCCAGCAGCTTGGGTGGGGCTAGCGGGATGAATGAGCAGTTCTTC.

The gene calls are TRBV10-3 and TRBJ2-3; D may be TRBD2 (6 bases). This CDR3 has 16 amino acids. Trimming left V 1 base short and J 0 bases short, with 11 bases between. Germline V gene lookup returns CDR1 ENHRY and CDR2 SYGVKD. CDR3 sequence (DNA): TGTGCCATCAGTGAGTTGGCGGGATCTAGCACAGATACGCAGTATTTT. It specifies CAISELAGSSTDTQYF.

The chain couples TRBV25-1 to TRBJ2-3; tentative D call: TRBD1 (7 bases). The CDR3 runs to 17 residues. In germline, CDR1 is MGHDK, CDR2 SYGVNS. V lost 1 base to trimming and J lost 0 bases, with 14 bases between them. The CDR3, as DNA: TGTGCCAGCAGTGAATGGGCGGGACAGCCTAGCACAGATACGCAGTATTTT. Translating it yields CASSEWAGQPSTDTQYF. The full variable domain, its missing parts supplied by reference TRBV25-1 and TRBJ2-3, is EADIYQTPRYLVIGTGKKITLECSQTMGHDKMYWYQQDPGMELHLIHYSYGVNSTEKGDLSSESTVSRIRTEHFPLTLESARPSHTSQYLCASSEWAGQPSTDTQYFGPGTRLTVL.

This chain connects TRBV5-6 to TRBJ1-1, with D unresolved. The CDR3 extends over 18 amino acids. Germline CDR1 and CDR2: SGHDT and YYEEEE. V dropped 2 bases and J dropped 0 bases, with 20 bases sitting between them. CDR3 DNA sequence: TGTGCCAGCAGCTTTTGGAGCGACCGCTTAGTTATGAACACTGAAGCTTTCTTT. This sequence encodes CASSFWSDRLVMNTEAFF.

The genes are TRBV18 and TRBJ1-2; no firm D call. The CDR3 contains 13 residues. Germline lookup yields CDR1 KGHSH and CDR2 LQKENI. Trimming pared 2 bases from V and 8 bases from J, leaving 12 bases between. The CDR3 spells CASSPGERGGYTF. Written as DNA, the CDR3 is TGTGCCAGCTCACCAGGGGAGCGAGGAGGCTACACCTTC.

The V gene is TRBV7-3, the J gene TRBJ1-2, with D possibly TRBD1 on 6 matching bases. Germline loops: CDR1 SGHTA, CDR2 FQGTGA. The CDR3 length is 15 residues. The V gene lost 2 bases and the J gene lost 8 bases, with 18 bases spanning the gap. CDR3 nucleotide sequence: TGTGCCAGCAGCTTAGTTCCGACAGGCTCGGGAGGCTACACCTTC. The encoded protein is CASSLVPTGSGGYTF. Full variable domain (remainder filled in from reference TRBV7-3 and TRBJ1-2): GAGVSQTPSNKVTEKGKYVELRCDPISGHTALYWYRQSLGQGPEFLIYFQGTGAADDSGLPNDRFFAVRPEGSVSTLKIQRTERGDSAVYLCASSLVPTGSGGYTFGSGTRLTVV.

The rearrangement links TRBV7-6 to TRBJ2-1, with D unresolved. In germline, CDR1 is SGHVS, CDR2 FNYEAQ. The CDR3 is 12 residues long. Trimming shortened V by 5 bases and J by 9 bases, and 11 bases separated the two germline ends. CDR3 loop: CASSRPRSEQFF. The CDR3 DNA sequence: TGTGCCAGCAGCAGACCCAGGAGTGAGCAGTTCTTC. Together with reference TRBV7-6 and TRBJ2-1, the CDR3 gives the full variable domain: GAGVSQSPRYKVTKRGQDVALRCDPISGHVSLYWYRQALGQGPEFLTYFNYEAQQDKSGLPNDRFSAERPEGSISTLTIQRTEQRDSAMYRCASSRPRSEQFFGPGTRLTVL.

This clone was picked up a small number of times. The chain uses TRBV15 and TRBJ1-1; D not certain. This CDR3 is built from 14 residues. Trimming pared 1 base from V and 1 base from J, leaving 7 bases between. Germline assignment: CDR1 LNHNV and CDR2 YYDKDF (reference sequence). The CDR3 loop is CATSRVAANTEAFF. CDR3 sequence (DNA): TGTGCCACCAGCAGAGTGGCGGCGAACACTGAAGCTTTCTTT.

J is TRBJ1-3 and V is TRBV30; no clear D gene. The germline V gene encodes CDR1 GTSNPN and CDR2 SVGIG (reference sequence). Trimming pared 3 bases from V and 0 bases from J, leaving 9 bases between. This CDR3 has 14 residues. CDR3 protein: CAWRAGFSGNTIYF. CDR3 in DNA: TGTGCCTGGAGGGCCGGGTTCTCTGGAAACACCATATATTTT.

The chain has TRBV19 and TRBJ2-3; D is uncertain. V gave up 5 bases and J gave up 5 bases, with 17 bases separating them. Germline assignment: CDR1 LNHDA and CDR2 SQIVND (reference sequence). The CDR3 covers 15 residues. The CDR3 nucleotides are TGTGCCAGTAGTGTGAGTGGGAAGGATTTAGATACGCAGTATTTT. It encodes CASSVSGKDLDTQYF.

This sequence joins TRBV5-4 and TRBJ1-1, with a weak D call TRBD1 (5 bases). Trimming removed 0 bases at V and 2 bases at J, with 11 bases between. The length of the CDR3 is 15 residues. Germline loops: CDR1 SGHNT, CDR2 YYREEE (reference sequence). CDR3 loop: CASSLAGGSNTEAFF. The DNA of the CDR3 is TGTGCCAGCAGCTTGGCCGGGGGGAGTAACACTGAAGCTTTCTTT.

The rearrangement links TRBV19 to TRBJ2-7; 12 nucleotides align to TRBD2. Germline-derived CDR1 and CDR2 are LNHDA and SQIVND (reference sequence). J was trimmed by 5 bases and V by 3 bases; bases with no gene match: 5. This CDR3 comprises 15 residues. The CDR3 sequence is CASSILAGGPNEQYF. CDR3 nucleotides: TGTGCCAGTAGTATCCTAGCGGGAGGGCCCAACGAGCAGTACTTC.

The chain carries TRBV5-4 and TRBJ2-7; 7 nucleotides agree with TRBD2. Unmatched junction bases numbered 8, after V lost 5 bases and J lost 6 bases. This CDR3 spans 13 amino acids. CDR1 SGHNT and CDR2 YYREEE come from the germline V gene (reference sequence). CDR3 region: CASSLRGGSEQYF. CDR3 nucleotides: TGTGCCAGCAGTTTGAGGGGCGGGAGCGAGCAGTACTTC.

This chain joins TRBV27 and TRBJ2-5; D not resolved. The V end lost 0 bases, the J end lost 4 bases, and 6 bases lay between the germline ends. The germline V gene has CDR1 MNHEY and CDR2 SMNVEV (reference sequence). This CDR3 comprises 13 residues. CDR3 sequence (DNA): TGTGCCAGCAGTTTATCGATCGTAGAGACCCAGTACTTC. This codes for CASSLSIVETQYF.

The chain couples TRBV28 to TRBJ2-5, with 7 positions matching TRBD1. Germline CDR1 reads MDHEN; CDR2 reads SYDVKM. The CDR3 is made up of 12 amino acids. Germline trimming cut 11 bases from V and 4 bases from J; bases unmatched to any gene: 7. CDR3 coding DNA: TGTGCCGGTAACAGGGGTGGAGAGACCCAGTACTTC. This encodes CAGNRGGETQYF. Full variable domain (remainder filled in from reference TRBV28 and TRBJ2-5): DVKVTQSSRYLVKRTGEKVFLECVQDMDHENMFWYRQDPGLGLRLIYFSYDVKMKEKGDIPEGYSVSREKKERFSLILESASTNQTSMYLCAGNRGGETQYFGPGTRLLVL.

This chain joins TRBV4-1 and TRBJ1-1, with D unresolved. V lost 1 base and J lost 0, with 9 bases in between. Germline V gene data show CDR1 as MGHRA and CDR2 as YSYEKL. CDR3 length: 15 residues. The DNA for the CDR3 is TGCGCCAGCAGCCAAGGGCCCGGGTTGAACACTGAAGCTTTCTTT. Its protein product is CASSQGPGLNTEAFF.